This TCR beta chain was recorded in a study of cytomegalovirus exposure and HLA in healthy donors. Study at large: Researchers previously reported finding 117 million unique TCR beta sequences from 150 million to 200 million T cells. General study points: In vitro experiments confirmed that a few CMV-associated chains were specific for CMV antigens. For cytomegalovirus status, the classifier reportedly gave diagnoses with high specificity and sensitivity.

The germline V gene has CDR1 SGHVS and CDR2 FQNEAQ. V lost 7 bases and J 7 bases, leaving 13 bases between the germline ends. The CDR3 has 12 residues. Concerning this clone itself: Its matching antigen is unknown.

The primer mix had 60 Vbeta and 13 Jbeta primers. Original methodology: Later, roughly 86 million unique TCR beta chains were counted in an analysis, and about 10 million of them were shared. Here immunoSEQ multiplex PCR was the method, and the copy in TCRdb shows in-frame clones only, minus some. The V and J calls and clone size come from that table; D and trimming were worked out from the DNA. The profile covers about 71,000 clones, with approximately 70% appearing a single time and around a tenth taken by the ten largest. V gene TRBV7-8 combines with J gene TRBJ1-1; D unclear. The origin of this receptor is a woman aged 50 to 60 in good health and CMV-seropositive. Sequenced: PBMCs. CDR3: CASTQGGGEAFF. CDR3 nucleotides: TGTGCCAGCACCCAAGGAGGAGGTGAAGCTTTCTTT.